This T cell receptor beta chain was captured by sequencing in a study of patients and donors after allogeneic stem cell transplantation (dated by TCRdb to the early 2020s). The library was prepared using RT-PCR. Sequencing was performed on a NextSeq 550. The public reads were run again by TCRdb, first through fastp at Q25 and then through MiXCR, and only productive beta chains were kept. Every CDR3 protein is listed once, alongside the most common genes and DNA of its rows. Present in this sample are 200,000 to 250,000 distinct CDR3 sequences, 13% to 15% of which were seen just once. Of the sample, 9.5% to 13% is held by the ten largest clones. This clonotype came up a few times. Its antigen is not yet known. Base quality data are lacking; no much larger clone is found one base away. V and J are truncated by 4 bases and 3 bases respectively, leaving an intervening sequence of 19 bases. Per the germline V gene, SGHRS is the CDR1 and YFSETQ is the CDR2. Its CDR3 holds 17 amino acids, cysteine through phenylalanine. Only CDR3 DNA is held: 51 bases, read in frame from base 1.

The sequenced sample was blood, either unsorted or a sorted T cell fraction (not recorded which). The sequence links TRBV5-1 to TRBJ1-4, with TRBD1 tentatively as D gene (6 bases match). The TCR comes from a human donor who was either an allogeneic HSCT recipient or a stem cell or donor lymphocyte infusion donor (not recorded which). It is not recorded whose cells these are; they may come from a transplant donor. CDR3 protein: CASSPGQRIGSNEKLFF. The DNA reads as follows: TGCGCCAGCAGCCCCGGACAGCGGATCGGTTCTAATGAAAAACTGTTTTTT.